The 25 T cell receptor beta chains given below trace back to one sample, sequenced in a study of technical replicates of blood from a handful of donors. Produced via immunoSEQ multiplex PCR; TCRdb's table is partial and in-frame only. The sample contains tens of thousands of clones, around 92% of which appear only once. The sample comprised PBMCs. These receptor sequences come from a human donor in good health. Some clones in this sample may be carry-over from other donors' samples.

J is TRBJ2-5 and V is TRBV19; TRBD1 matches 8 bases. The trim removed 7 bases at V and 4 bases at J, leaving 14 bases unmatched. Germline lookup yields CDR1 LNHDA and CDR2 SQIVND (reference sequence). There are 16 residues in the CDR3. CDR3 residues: CASTPTGVGFRETQYF. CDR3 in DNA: TGTGCCAGTACCCCGACAGGGGTTGGGTTTCGAGAGACCCAGTACTTC. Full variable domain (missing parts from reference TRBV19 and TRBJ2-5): DGGITQSPKYLFRKEGQNVTLSCEQNLNHDAMYWYRQDPGQGLRLIYYSQIVNDFQKGDIAEGYSVSREKKESFPLTVTSAQKNPTAFYLCASTPTGVGFRETQYFGPGTRLLVL.

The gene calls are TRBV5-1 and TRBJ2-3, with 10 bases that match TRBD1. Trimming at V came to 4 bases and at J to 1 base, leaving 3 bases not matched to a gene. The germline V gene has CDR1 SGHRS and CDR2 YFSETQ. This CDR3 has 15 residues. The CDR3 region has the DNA TGCGCCAGCAGCCCGGGGACAGGGGGCACAGATACGCAGTATTTT. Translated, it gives CASSPGTGGTDTQYF.

The CDR3 protein is CASSSGLAGRNTGELFF. CDR3 in DNA: TGTGCCAGCAGCTCGGGACTAGCGGGGAGGAACACCGGGGAGCTGTTTTTT. The rearrangement uses TRBV7-3 and TRBJ2-2, with 13 bases matching TRBD2. The CDR3 has 17 residues. The J segment lost 1 base and the V segment lost 4 bases, leaving 3 bases of the junction unmatched. Germline lookup yields CDR1 SGHTA and CDR2 FQGTGA.

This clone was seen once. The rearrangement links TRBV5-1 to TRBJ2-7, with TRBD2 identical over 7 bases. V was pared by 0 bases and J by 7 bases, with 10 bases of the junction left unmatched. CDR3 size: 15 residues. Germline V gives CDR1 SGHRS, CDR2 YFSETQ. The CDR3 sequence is CASSLDSRGLGEQYF. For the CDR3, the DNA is TGCGCCAGCAGCTTGGACAGTCGAGGACTAGGAGAGCAGTACTTC.

The CDR3 reads CASSPGASNQPQHF. The CDR3 DNA sequence: TGTGCCAGCAGCCCAGGGGCTAGCAATCAGCCCCAGCATTTT. The V call is TRBV11-2, the J call TRBJ1-5; a weak D match, TRBD1 (6 bases). CDR1 is SGHAT and CDR2 is FQNNGV in the germline V gene. Trimming removed 5 bases at V and 0 bases at J, with 8 bases between. The CDR3 totals 14 residues.

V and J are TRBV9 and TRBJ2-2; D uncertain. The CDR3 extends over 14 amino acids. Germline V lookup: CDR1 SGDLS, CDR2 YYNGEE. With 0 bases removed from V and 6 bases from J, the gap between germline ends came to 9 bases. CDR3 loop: CASSVVGSAGELFF. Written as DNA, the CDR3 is TGTGCCAGCAGCGTAGTAGGCAGCGCCGGGGAGCTGTTTTTT.

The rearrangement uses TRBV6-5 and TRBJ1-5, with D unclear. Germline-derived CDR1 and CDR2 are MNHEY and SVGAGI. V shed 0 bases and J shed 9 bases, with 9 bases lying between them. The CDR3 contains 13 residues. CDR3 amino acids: CASSYSLTRPQHF. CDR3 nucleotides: TGTGCCAGCAGTTACTCCCTGACACGGCCCCAGCATTTT.

The DNA for the CDR3 is TGTGCCAGTAGTTCAGCGACAGGGCGACTCGGGGAGCTGTTTTTT. Its translation is CASSSATGRLGELFF. This rearrangement joins TRBV19 to TRBJ2-2, with TRBD1 identical over 7 bases. The CDR3 loop spans 15 amino acids. V dropped 5 bases and J dropped 7; count of bases not matched to a gene: 10. Germline CDR1 is LNHDA and CDR2 is SQIVND (reference sequence).

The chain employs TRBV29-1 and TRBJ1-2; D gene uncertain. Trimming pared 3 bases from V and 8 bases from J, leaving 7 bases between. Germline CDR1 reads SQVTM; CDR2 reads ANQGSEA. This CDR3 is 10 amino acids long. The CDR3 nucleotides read TGCAGCGTTGAGGGCGAAGGCTACACCTTC. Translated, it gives CSVEGEGYTF. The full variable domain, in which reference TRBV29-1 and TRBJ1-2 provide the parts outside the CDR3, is SAVISQKPSRDICQRGTSLTIQCQVDSQVTMMFWYRQQPGQSLTLIATANQGSEATYESGFVIDKFPISRPNLTFSTLTVSNMSPEDSSIYLCSVEGEGYTFGSGTRLTVV.

Here the CDR3 reads CASSQGGGPAYEQYF. CDR3 DNA: TGTGCCAGCAGCCAAGGTGGGGGCCCGGCCTACGAGCAGTACTTC. This chain connects TRBV4-2 to TRBJ2-7; weak D call: TRBD1 (6 bases). Trimming removed 1 base from V and 2 bases from J, with 12 bases in between. Germline-derived CDR1 and CDR2 are LGHNA and YNFKEQ. The CDR3 runs 15 residues.

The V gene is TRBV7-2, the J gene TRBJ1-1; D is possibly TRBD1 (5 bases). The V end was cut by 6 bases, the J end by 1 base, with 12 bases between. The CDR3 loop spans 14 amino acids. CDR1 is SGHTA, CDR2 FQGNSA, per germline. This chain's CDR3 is CASRPGDSNTEAFF. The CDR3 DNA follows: TGTGCCAGCAGGCCGGGGGACTCGAACACTGAAGCTTTCTTT.

In DNA form, the CDR3 reads TGTGCCAGCAGCTCCTTAGGGATTGGACTAGCGGGGACAGATACGCAGTATTTT. Encoded protein: CASSSLGIGLAGTDTQYF. V and J are TRBV7-2 and TRBJ2-3, with 12 bases fitting TRBD2. This CDR3 spans 18 amino acids. V shed 4 bases, J shed 3 bases, and the junction held 11 bases outside the gene matches. Germline assignment: CDR1 SGHTA and CDR2 FQGNSA.

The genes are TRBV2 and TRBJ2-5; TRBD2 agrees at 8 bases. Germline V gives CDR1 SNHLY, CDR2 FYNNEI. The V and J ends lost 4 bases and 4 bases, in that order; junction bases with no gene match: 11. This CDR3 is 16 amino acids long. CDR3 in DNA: TGTGCCAGCAGTGGCTTGCGGGGGGCAACCCCAGAGACCCAGTACTTC. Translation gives CASSGLRGATPETQYF.

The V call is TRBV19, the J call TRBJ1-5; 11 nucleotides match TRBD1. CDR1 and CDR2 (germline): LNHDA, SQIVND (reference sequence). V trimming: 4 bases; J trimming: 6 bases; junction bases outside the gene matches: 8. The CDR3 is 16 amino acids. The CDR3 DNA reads TGTGCCAGTAGTACCCCGGACAGGGGGCGAAGTCAGCCCCAGCATTTT. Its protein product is CASSTPDRGRSQPQHF.

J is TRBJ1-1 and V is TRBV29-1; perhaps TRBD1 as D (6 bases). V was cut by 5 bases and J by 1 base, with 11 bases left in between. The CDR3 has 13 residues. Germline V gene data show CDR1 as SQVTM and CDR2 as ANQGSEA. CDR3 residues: CSVKDSENTEAFF. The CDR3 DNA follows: TGCAGCGTTAAGGACAGTGAGAACACTGAAGCTTTCTTT.

CDR3 bases: TGTGCCAGCAGCCCGGGACTAGCGGGAGGGCCGAGGGCCAATGAGCAGTTCTTC. Its translation: CASSPGLAGGPRANEQFF. The chain couples TRBV7-9 to TRBJ2-1; TRBD2 aligns across 16 bases. Germline V lookup: CDR1 SEHNR, CDR2 FQNEAQ (reference sequence). J was trimmed by 6 bases and V by 5 bases; bases with no gene match: 10. This CDR3 is 18 amino acids long.

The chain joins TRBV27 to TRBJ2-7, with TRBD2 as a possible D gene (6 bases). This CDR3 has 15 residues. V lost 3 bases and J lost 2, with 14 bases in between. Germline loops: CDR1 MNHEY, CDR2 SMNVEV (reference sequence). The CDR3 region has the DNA TGTGCCAGCAGTTTGTCAGGGACTTTAGCCTACGAGCAGTACTTC. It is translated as CASSLSGTLAYEQYF.

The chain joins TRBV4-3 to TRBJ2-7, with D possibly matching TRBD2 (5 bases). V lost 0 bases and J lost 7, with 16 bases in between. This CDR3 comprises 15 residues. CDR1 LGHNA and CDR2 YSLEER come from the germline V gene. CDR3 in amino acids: CASSQDLGGPGEQYF. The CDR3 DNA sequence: TGCGCCAGCAGCCAAGATCTGGGCGGTCCGGGGGAGCAGTACTTC.

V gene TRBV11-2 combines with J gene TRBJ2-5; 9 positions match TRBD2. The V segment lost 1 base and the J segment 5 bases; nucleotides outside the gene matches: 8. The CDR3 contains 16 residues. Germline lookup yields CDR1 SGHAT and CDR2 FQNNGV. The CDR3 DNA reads TGTGCCAGCAGCTTAGGCATCTCTAGCGGGATTGAGACCCAGTACTTC. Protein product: CASSLGISSGIETQYF.

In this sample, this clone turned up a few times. The CDR3 spells CASSLEGGTAYEQYF. CDR3 nucleotide sequence: TGTGCCAGCAGCTTAGAGGGCGGGACGGCCTACGAGCAGTACTTC. This sequence joins TRBV13 and TRBJ2-7; D is perhaps TRBD2 (6 bases). The CDR3 is 15 amino acids. V lost 1 base to trimming and J lost 2 bases, with 12 bases between them. The germline gives CDR1 PRHDT, CDR2 FYEKMQ (reference sequence).

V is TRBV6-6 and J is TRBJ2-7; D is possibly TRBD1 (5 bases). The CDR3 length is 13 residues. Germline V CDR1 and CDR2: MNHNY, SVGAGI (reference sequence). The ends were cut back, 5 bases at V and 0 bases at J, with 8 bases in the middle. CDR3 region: CASSHDSSYEQYF. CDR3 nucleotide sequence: TGTGCCAGCAGTCACGACAGCTCCTACGAGCAGTACTTC.

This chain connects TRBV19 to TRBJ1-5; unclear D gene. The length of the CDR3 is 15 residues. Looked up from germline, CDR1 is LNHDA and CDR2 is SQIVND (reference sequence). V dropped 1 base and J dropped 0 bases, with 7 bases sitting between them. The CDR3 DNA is TGTGCCAGTAGTATAGCATCCTATAGCAATCAGCCCCAGCATTTT. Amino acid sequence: CASSIASYSNQPQHF.

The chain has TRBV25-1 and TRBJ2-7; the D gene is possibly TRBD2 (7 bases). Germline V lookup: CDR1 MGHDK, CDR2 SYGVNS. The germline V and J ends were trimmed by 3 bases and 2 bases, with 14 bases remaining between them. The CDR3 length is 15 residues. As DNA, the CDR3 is TGTGCCAGCAGTGACGGGGGGCCCCCCCCCTACGAGCAGTACTTC. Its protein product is CASSDGGPPPYEQYF.

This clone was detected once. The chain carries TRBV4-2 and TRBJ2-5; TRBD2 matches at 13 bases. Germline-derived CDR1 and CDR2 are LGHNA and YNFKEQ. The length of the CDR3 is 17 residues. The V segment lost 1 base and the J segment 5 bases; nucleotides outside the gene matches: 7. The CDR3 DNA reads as TGTGCCAGCAGCCAAGGGACTAGCGGGGGTGGCCTGGAGACCCAGTACTTC. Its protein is CASSQGTSGGGLETQYF.

CDR3 amino acids: CASSLGVGNTEAFF. The CDR3 coding sequence is TGTGCCAGCAGCTTGGGCGTCGGGAACACTGAAGCTTTCTTT. The chain employs TRBV7-3 and TRBJ1-1; no firm D call. CDR1 and CDR2 from the germline V gene are SGHTA and FQGTGA. Trimming stripped 3 bases from V and 1 base from J, with 9 bases between. The CDR3 runs to 14 residues.